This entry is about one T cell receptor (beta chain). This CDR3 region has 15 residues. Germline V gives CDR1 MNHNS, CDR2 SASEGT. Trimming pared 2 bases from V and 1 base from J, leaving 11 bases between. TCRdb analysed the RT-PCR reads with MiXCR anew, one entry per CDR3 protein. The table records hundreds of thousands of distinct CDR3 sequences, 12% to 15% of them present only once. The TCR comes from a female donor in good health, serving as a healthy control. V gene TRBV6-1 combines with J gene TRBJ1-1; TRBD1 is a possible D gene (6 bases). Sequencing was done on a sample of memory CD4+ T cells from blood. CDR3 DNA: TGTGCCAGCAGTGAAACAGGGTCGGGGAACACTGAAGCTTTCTTT. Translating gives CASSETGSGNTEAFF.